A single sample is the source of the 18 T cell receptor beta chains below, sequenced in a study of blood T cell repertoires in COVID-19. The table came from immunoSEQ multiplex PCR; TCRdb's copy has only in-frame clones and leaves some out. This repertoire shows 200,000 to 250,000 clones, 85% to 90% found once; its top ten account for around 1.5%. Sequencing used peripheral blood. The receptors here all came from a man aged 18 to 29 with active or convalescent COVID-19.

The count of this clone is one. V usage is TRBV7-7 and J usage is TRBJ2-7; weak D call: TRBD1 (5 bases). CDR3 size: 15 residues. V was clipped by 0 bases and J by 3 bases, with 12 bases between them. The germline V gene encodes CDR1 SSHAT and CDR2 FNYEAQ (reference sequence). In DNA, the CDR3 is TGTGCCAGCAGCTTAGCAAGGGGCTCGGGCTACGAGCAGTACTTC. Translating gives CASSLARGSGYEQYF.

V usage is TRBV5-8 and J usage is TRBJ1-2; TRBD1 matches at 8 bases. CDR3 size: 15 residues. V shed 4 bases and J 5 bases; nucleotides not matched to a gene: 10. Germline assignment: CDR1 SGHTS and CDR2 YDEGEE. This CDR3 reads CASSPAGDRPYGYTF. CDR3 coding DNA: TGTGCCAGCAGCCCTGCTGGGGACAGGCCTTATGGCTACACCTTC.

This chain joins TRBV7-9 and TRBJ1-4; 8 positions match TRBD1. The CDR3 runs to 19 residues. Germline V gene sequence: CDR1 SEHNR, CDR2 FQNEAQ (reference sequence). With V trimmed by 4 bases and J by 1 base, 14 bases remained unmatched. CDR3 DNA: TGTGCCAGCAGCTCGAACATGGGACAGGCGGTCCTAACTAATGAAAAACTGTTTTTT. Its protein product is CASSSNMGQAVLTNEKLFF. The variable domain in full, completed from reference TRBV7-9 and TRBJ1-4, reads DTGVSQNPRHKITKRGQNVTFRCDPISEHNRLYWYRQTLGQGPEFLTYFQNEAQLEKSRLLSDRFSAERPKGSFSTLEIQRTEQGDSAMYLCASSSNMGQAVLTNEKLFFGSGTQLSVL.

This chain uses TRBV29-1 with TRBJ1-4; TRBD1 matches at 8 bases. Losses at the gene ends were 4 bases for V and 8 bases for J; bases not matched to a gene: 6. This CDR3 is built from 13 residues. Germline lookup yields CDR1 SQVTM and CDR2 ANQGSEA. Written as DNA, the CDR3 is TGCAGCGTTGGACAGGGGCGTGGGGAAAAACTGTTTTTT. It yields the protein CSVGQGRGEKLFF.

The J gene is TRBJ1-2, the V gene TRBV19; D not resolved. The CDR3 runs 15 residues. Germline values: CDR1 LNHDA, CDR2 SQIVND (reference sequence). V gave up 4 bases and J gave up 4 bases, with 16 bases separating them. The CDR3 sequence: CASSTPQRAGYGYTF. The CDR3 DNA follows: TGTGCCAGTAGTACACCTCAGCGGGCCGGCTATGGCTACACCTTC.

The V gene is TRBV9, the J gene TRBJ2-5, with 9 bases identical to TRBD1. Germline CDR1 SGDLS, CDR2 YYNGEE. CDR3 length: 14 amino acids. Losses at the gene ends were 4 bases for V and 5 bases for J; bases not matched to a gene: 6. The chain's CDR3 is CASSPRTGVETQYF. DNA for the CDR3: TGTGCCAGCAGCCCCAGGACAGGGGTCGAGACCCAGTACTTC.

The chain joins TRBV29-1 to TRBJ2-5, with D perhaps TRBD2 (7 bases). The CDR3 consists of 13 residues. Trimming took off 4 bases at V and 6 bases at J, with 15 bases between the two ends. Germline loops: CDR1 SQVTM, CDR2 ANQGSEA. In DNA form, the CDR3 reads TGCAGCGTTGCACAGGGAGGGGAGAAGACCCAGTACTTC. Translating gives CSVAQGGEKTQYF.

The V gene is TRBV28, the J gene TRBJ2-7; the match to TRBD2 covers 10 bases. Germline V gives CDR1 MDHEN, CDR2 SYDVKM. J lost 3 bases, V lost 6 bases, and 8 bases had no gene match. The CDR3 totals 15 residues. Written as DNA, the CDR3 is TGTGCCAGCAGCTTCGGGACTAGCGCGTACTACGAGCAGTACTTC. Its protein product is CASSFGTSAYYEQYF.

The chain recombines TRBV27 with TRBJ2-1; 10 bases are shared with TRBD2. The germline gives CDR1 MNHEY, CDR2 SMNVEV (reference sequence). This CDR3 is built from 16 residues. V lost 3 bases, J lost 0 bases, and 2 bases stayed unmatched. The chain's CDR3 is CASSFLAGDSYNEQFF. In nucleotides, the CDR3 is TGTGCCAGCAGTTTCCTAGCGGGGGACTCCTACAATGAGCAGTTCTTC.

The chain combines TRBV7-3 with TRBJ2-3; D is unresolved. Per the germline V gene, CDR1 is SGHTA and CDR2 is FQGTGA. V dropped 5 bases and J dropped 4 bases, with 13 bases sitting between them. This CDR3 contains 14 residues. The CDR3 nucleotides read TGTGCCAGCAGCCCCATCTTGGCGGCAGATACGCAGTATTTT. Amino acids: CASSPILAADTQYF.

CDR3 in amino acids: CASSSRDRGSEQYF. CDR3 bases: TGTGCCAGCAGCTCCCGCGACAGGGGATCCGAGCAGTACTTC. The chain combines TRBV5-6 with TRBJ2-7; TRBD1 matches 8 bases. Germline CDR1 SGHDT, CDR2 YYEEEE. The V segment lost 3 bases and the J segment 6 bases; nucleotides outside the gene matches: 8. This CDR3 comprises 14 residues.

The chain links TRBV6-2 or TRBV6-3 to TRBJ1-1, with TRBD1 matching over 7 bases. This CDR3 is built from 16 residues. The germline CDR1 and CDR2 sequences are MNHEY and SVGEGT. The J segment lost 3 bases and the V segment lost 2 bases, leaving 9 bases of the junction unmatched. CDR3 DNA sequence: TGTGCCAGCAGTTACGTCAGGGGGTTAGTATACACTGAAGCTTTCTTT. This encodes CASSYVRGLVYTEAFF.

This chain joins TRBV5-1 and TRBJ1-4; 8 nucleotides line up with TRBD1. The CDR3 covers 16 residues. V gave up 4 bases and J gave up 8 bases; unmatched junction bases: 13. The germline V gene has CDR1 SGHRS and CDR2 YFSETQ. The CDR3 DNA follows: TGCGCCAGCAGCCAGGGACAGGAGGTTGCTGGGGAAAAACTGTTTTTT. This translates into CASSQGQEVAGEKLFF.

In the case of this clone: Relative to the germline gene, one junction end is altered; a read error may explain this. The J gene is TRBJ1-1, the V gene TRBV12-3 or TRBV12-4; D gene ambiguous. The CDR3 has 13 residues. CDR3 bases: TGTGCCAGCAGCCCCACGAGCGGACTTGAAACTTTCTTT. Translating it yields CASSPTSGLETFF.

The J gene is TRBJ2-7, the V gene TRBV7-2, with 10 bases matching TRBD2. The ends lost 5 bases at V and 3 bases at J; junction bases unmatched: 7. This CDR3 has 15 residues. CDR1 SGHTA and CDR2 FQGNSA come from the germline V gene. CDR3 bases: TGTGCCAGCAGCAACTTAGCGGGAGGTAGCTACGAGCAGTACTTC. It codes for CASSNLAGGSYEQYF.

The V gene is TRBV2, the J gene TRBJ1-5, with 7 bases lining up with TRBD1. V shed 8 bases and J 1 base; nucleotides not matched to a gene: 8. The germline gives CDR1 SNHLY, CDR2 FYNNEI. The CDR3 runs 15 residues. In nucleotides, the CDR3 is TGTGCCAGCGGCTTGACAGGGTTCAGCAATCAGCCCCAGCATTTT. Protein product: CASGLTGFSNQPQHF.

The chain recombines TRBV7-9 with TRBJ2-7; the match to TRBD1 covers 10 bases. The germline V gene encodes CDR1 SEHNR and CDR2 FQNEAQ (reference sequence). V lost 3 bases, J lost 6 bases, and 11 bases stayed unmatched. This CDR3 has 16 amino acids. This CDR3 is CASSFLSGTGVSEQYF. In DNA, the CDR3 is TGTGCCAGCAGCTTCTTGTCCGGGACAGGGGTAAGCGAGCAGTACTTC.

This chain joins TRBV7-3 and TRBJ2-3; possibly TRBD2 for D (6 bases). Germline CDR1 and CDR2: SGHTA and FQGTGA. Deletions cut 0 bases from V and 6 bases from J, with 13 bases between. This CDR3 spans 15 amino acids. The CDR3 here is CASSLTGGAHDTQYF. The DNA for the CDR3 is TGTGCCAGCAGCTTAACGGGGGGAGCACACGATACGCAGTATTTT.